The 23 T cell receptor beta chains below all came from one sample that was sequenced in a study of blood T cell repertoires in COVID-19. Only in-frame clones appear in the TCRdb table, and some are missing; sequencing was by immunoSEQ multiplex PCR. The sample lists approximately 57,000 clones, approximately 81% seen once, with more than 4.5% in the top ten. The sequenced sample consisted of peripheral blood. All receptors derive from a man aged 35 to 55 with active COVID-19.

This clone was observed once. The chain links TRBV7-9 to TRBJ1-2, with 7 bases lining up with TRBD1. Germline V lookup: CDR1 SEHNR, CDR2 FQNEAQ (reference sequence). The J segment lost 2 bases and the V segment lost 1 base, leaving 7 bases of the junction unmatched. The CDR3 is made up of 16 amino acids. The CDR3 is CASSLDWQGVNYGYTF. The CDR3 DNA reads TGTGCCAGCAGCTTAGATTGGCAGGGGGTAAACTATGGCTACACCTTC.

This chain connects TRBV19 to TRBJ1-5, with a possible D match to TRBD1 (5 bases). The V end lost 2 bases, the J end lost 8 bases, and 7 bases lay between the germline ends. Germline V gene data show CDR1 as LNHDA and CDR2 as SQIVND (reference sequence). The CDR3 length is 12 residues. CDR3 bases: TGTGCCAGTAGTATAAAAGGGGAGCCCCAGCATTTT. It is translated as CASSIKGEPQHF.

A word on this clone: The sample has other DNA sequences that encode this CDR3 too. The rearrangement uses TRBV30 and TRBJ2-1; 14 bases map to TRBD2. The germline gives CDR1 GTSNPN, CDR2 SVGIG (reference sequence). Losses at the gene ends were 2 bases for V and 5 bases for J; bases not matched to a gene: 5. The length of the CDR3 is 16 residues. The CDR3 protein is CAWSPLGLAGDNEQFF. Here the CDR3 DNA reads TGTGCCTGGAGTCCATTGGGACTAGCGGGAGACAATGAGCAGTTCTTC.

This chain links TRBV5-4 with TRBJ2-5, with D tentatively TRBD2 (5 bases). Germline V gene data show CDR1 as SGHNT and CDR2 as YYREEE (reference sequence). The V end lost 1 base, the J end lost 4 bases, and 17 bases lay between the germline ends. The CDR3 has 16 residues. The CDR3: CASSLSLAPEGETQYF. The CDR3, as DNA: TGTGCCAGCAGCTTGTCGCTAGCCCCCGAGGGAGAGACCCAGTACTTC.

The chain uses TRBV27 and TRBJ2-3; TRBD2 aligns across 11 bases. Germline V lookup: CDR1 MNHEY, CDR2 SMNVEV (reference sequence). Germline trimming cut 4 bases from V and 5 bases from J; bases unmatched to any gene: 11. CDR3 length: 17 residues. This chain's CDR3 is CASSSNRLAGLRDTQYF. The CDR3 DNA sequence: TGTGCCAGCAGTTCCAATAGACTAGCGGGACTCAGAGATACGCAGTATTTT.

J is TRBJ2-1 and V is TRBV3-1 (or the pseudogene TRBV3-2), with TRBD2 matching over 12 bases. The CDR3 has 14 amino acids. The germline CDR1 and CDR2 sequences are LGHDT and YNNKEL (reference sequence). Trimming removed 6 bases from V and 8 bases from J; junction bases left unmatched: 5. DNA for the CDR3: TGTGCCAGCAGTCCTAGCGGGAGGGTTGATGAGCAGTTCTTC. Translation gives CASSPSGRVDEQFF.

The CDR3, as DNA: TGTGCCAGCAGCCCCCAGGGTGGGAACATTCAGTACTTC. This gives the protein CASSPQGGNIQYF. The genes are TRBV28 and TRBJ2-4; tentative D call: TRBD1 (5 bases). Germline V gene sequence: CDR1 MDHEN, CDR2 SYDVKM. The germline V and J ends were trimmed by 6 bases and 7 bases, with 13 bases remaining between them. The CDR3 length is 13 residues.

This rearrangement joins TRBV14 to TRBJ2-7, with 9 bases lining up with TRBD1. Germline V gives CDR1 SGHDN, CDR2 FVKESK. The length of the CDR3 is 14 residues. J was trimmed by 4 bases and V by 5 bases; bases with no gene match: 6. CDR3 sequence: CASSYRDRVYEQYF. The DNA of the CDR3 is TGTGCCAGCAGCTACCGGGACAGGGTTTACGAGCAGTACTTC.

The rearrangement uses TRBV9 and TRBJ2-2, with TRBD1 identical over 9 bases. Germline CDR1 and CDR2: SGDLS and YYNGEE. The CDR3 contains 16 residues. The trim removed 2 bases at V and 3 bases at J, leaving 5 bases unmatched. The CDR3 DNA sequence: TGTGCCAGCAGCGTTTTAAGACAGGGGGACACCGGGGAGCTGTTTTTT. Encoded protein: CASSVLRQGDTGELFF. Variable domain in full (rest from reference TRBV9 and TRBJ2-2): DSGVTQTPKHLITATGQRVTLRCSPRSGDLSVYWYQQSLDQGLQFLIQYYNGEERAKGNILERFSAQQFPDLHSELNLSSLELGDSALYFCASSVLRQGDTGELFFGEGSRLTVL.

The CDR3 loop is CASSIAGGQETQYF. CDR3 coding DNA: TGTGCCAGTAGTATCGCAGGGGGCCAAGAGACCCAGTACTTC. V gene TRBV19 combines with J gene TRBJ2-5; TRBD1 aligns across 7 bases. V trimming: 3 bases; J trimming: 1 base; junction bases outside the gene matches: 2. This CDR3 contains 14 residues. Germline V gene data show CDR1 as LNHDA and CDR2 as SQIVND (reference sequence).

This chain joins TRBV28 and TRBJ1-5; 9 bases line up with TRBD1. There are 14 residues in the CDR3. J was trimmed by 7 bases and V by 6 bases; bases with no gene match: 7. Germline assignment: CDR1 MDHEN and CDR2 SYDVKM. DNA for the CDR3: TGTGCCAGCAGGAGGACAGGGGAGAACCAGCCCCAGCATTTT. Translation gives CASRRTGENQPQHF.

This clone turned up a few times. This CDR3 is CASSPPSGRGDYGYTF. The CDR3 bases are TGTGCCAGCAGTCCCCCCTCGGGGAGGGGGGACTATGGCTACACCTTC. The chain uses TRBV28 and TRBJ1-2; tentatively, D is TRBD1 (6 bases). This CDR3 contains 16 residues. V lost 5 bases, J lost 3 bases, and 19 bases lay in between. Germline CDR1 reads MDHEN; CDR2 reads SYDVKM.

Details on this clone: An end of the junction does not agree with germline; a read error may underlie this. Here the CDR3 DNA reads TGTGCCAGCTCCCCACCGGACAGTGGAAAGAACACTGAAGCTTTCTTT. Amino acid sequence: CASSPPDSGKNTEAFF. The rearrangement links TRBV18 to TRBJ1-1; TRBD1 is a possible D gene (6 bases). This CDR3 has 16 amino acids. Germline V gives CDR1 KGHSH, CDR2 LQKENI. The whole variable domain, filled in from reference TRBV18 and TRBJ1-1, reads NAGVMQNPRHLVRRRGQEARLRCSPMKGHSHVYWYRQLPEEGLKFMVYLQKENIIDESGMPKERFSAEFPKEGPSILRIQQVVRGDSAAYFCASSPPDSGKNTEAFFGQGTRLTVV.

The rearrangement uses TRBV27 and TRBJ2-3; TRBD2 aligns across 9 bases. Looked up from germline, CDR1 is MNHEY and CDR2 is SMNVEV (reference sequence). The CDR3 is made up of 14 amino acids. Trimming cost V 6 bases and J 10 bases; bases outside gene matches: 11. Here the CDR3 reads CASRQEREALPQYF. The CDR3 nucleotides read TGTGCCAGCAGGCAGGAGCGGGAGGCCCTTCCGCAGTATTTT.

This chain joins TRBV23-1 and TRBJ2-7, with TRBD2 matching 7 bases. TRBV23-1 qualifies as an ORF whose function is uncertain. The CDR3 runs to 15 residues. V was clipped by 7 bases and J by 3 bases; unmatched bases: 12. The CDR3 is CASTPGAGHIYEQYF. The CDR3 region has the DNA TGCGCCAGCACACCTGGAGCGGGGCACATCTACGAGCAGTACTTC.

V usage is TRBV7-7 and J usage is TRBJ2-2; tentatively, D is TRBD2 (6 bases). Trimming stripped 5 bases from V and 8 bases from J, with 18 bases between. This CDR3 has 15 amino acids. Germline-derived CDR1 and CDR2 are SSHAT and FNYEAQ (reference sequence). The CDR3 nucleotides are TGTGCCAGCAGCCCAGCGGTAGGGGAGGCAGGGGAGCTGTTTTTT. Amino acids: CASSPAVGEAGELFF.

This chain connects TRBV28 to TRBJ1-1; 9 bases fit TRBD1. There are 16 residues in the CDR3. Trimming removed 8 bases from V and 2 bases from J; junction bases left unmatched: 12. Germline assignment: CDR1 MDHEN and CDR2 SYDVKM. In DNA, the CDR3 is TGTGCCAGCCACTTACAGGGGGCAGGGATTAACACTGAAGCTTTCTTT. Its protein is CASHLQGAGINTEAFF.

The V gene is TRBV9, the J gene TRBJ2-2; 14 nucleotides agree with TRBD2. The CDR3 is 15 amino acids. The germline CDR1 and CDR2 sequences are SGDLS and YYNGEE. V was clipped by 6 bases and J by 5 bases; unmatched bases: 3. CDR3 protein: CASTGTSGSTGELFF. In nucleotides, the CDR3 is TGTGCCAGCACCGGGACTAGCGGGAGTACCGGGGAGCTGTTTTTT.

The chain recombines TRBV28 with TRBJ1-3, with D perhaps matching TRBD1 (5 bases). V dropped 6 bases and J dropped 0 bases, with 12 bases sitting between them. This CDR3 spans 15 amino acids. The germline V gene encodes CDR1 MDHEN and CDR2 SYDVKM. The CDR3 DNA reads TGTGCCAGCAGCTCACCGGGGGGCTCTGGAAACACCATATATTTT. The encoded protein is CASSSPGGSGNTIYF.

This chain links TRBV7-3 with TRBJ2-2, with 13 bases lining up with TRBD2. Trimming at V came to 3 bases and at J to 6 bases, leaving 4 bases not matched to a gene. Per the germline V gene, CDR1 is SGHTA and CDR2 is FQGTGA. The CDR3 contains 16 residues. The CDR3 DNA follows: TGTGCCAGCAGCTTGGGACTAGCGGGACCCGCCGGGGAGCTGTTTTTT. Amino acid sequence: CASSLGLAGPAGELFF.

The chain joins TRBV19 to TRBJ2-3, with TRBD2 matching over 9 bases. From germline, CDR1 is LNHDA and CDR2 SQIVND (reference sequence). The CDR3 length is 16 residues. Losses at the gene ends were 1 base for V and 2 bases for J; bases not matched to a gene: 4. The CDR3 loop is CASSIAGLALTDTQYF. CDR3 sequence (DNA): TGTGCCAGTAGTATAGCTGGACTAGCGCTCACAGATACGCAGTATTTT.

This sequence joins TRBV27 and TRBJ2-1; 10 positions match TRBD2. The CDR3 is made up of 16 amino acids. V was pared by 5 bases and J by 5 bases, with 9 bases of the junction left unmatched. The germline V gene has CDR1 MNHEY and CDR2 SMNVEV (reference sequence). The CDR3 DNA reads as TGTGCCAGCAGTACCTTCGGGACTAGCGCAAACAATGAGCAGTTCTTC. Translating gives CASSTFGTSANNEQFF.

The rearrangement links TRBV5-1 to TRBJ1-4; unclear D gene. The CDR3 consists of 13 residues. The germline V and J ends were trimmed by 1 base and 7 bases, with 8 bases remaining between them. CDR1 is SGHRS and CDR2 is YFSETQ in the germline V gene. The CDR3 DNA sequence: TGCGCCAGCAGCTTGTTAACAGCTGAAAAACTGTTTTTT. It encodes CASSLLTAEKLFF.